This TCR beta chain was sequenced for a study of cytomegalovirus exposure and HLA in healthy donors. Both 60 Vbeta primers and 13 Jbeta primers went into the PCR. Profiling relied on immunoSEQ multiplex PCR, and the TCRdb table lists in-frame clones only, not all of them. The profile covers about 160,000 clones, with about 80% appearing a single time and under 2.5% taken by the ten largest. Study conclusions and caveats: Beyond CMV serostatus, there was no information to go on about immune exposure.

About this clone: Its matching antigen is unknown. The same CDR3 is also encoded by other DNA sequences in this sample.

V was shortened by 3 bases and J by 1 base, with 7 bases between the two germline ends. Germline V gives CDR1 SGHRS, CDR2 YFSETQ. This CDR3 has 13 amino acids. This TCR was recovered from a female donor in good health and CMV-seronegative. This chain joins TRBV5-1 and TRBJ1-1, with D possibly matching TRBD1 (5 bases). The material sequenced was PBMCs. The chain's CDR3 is CASSSQGNTEAFF. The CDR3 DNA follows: TGCGCCAGCAGCTCTCAGGGGAACACTGAAGCTTTCTTT.